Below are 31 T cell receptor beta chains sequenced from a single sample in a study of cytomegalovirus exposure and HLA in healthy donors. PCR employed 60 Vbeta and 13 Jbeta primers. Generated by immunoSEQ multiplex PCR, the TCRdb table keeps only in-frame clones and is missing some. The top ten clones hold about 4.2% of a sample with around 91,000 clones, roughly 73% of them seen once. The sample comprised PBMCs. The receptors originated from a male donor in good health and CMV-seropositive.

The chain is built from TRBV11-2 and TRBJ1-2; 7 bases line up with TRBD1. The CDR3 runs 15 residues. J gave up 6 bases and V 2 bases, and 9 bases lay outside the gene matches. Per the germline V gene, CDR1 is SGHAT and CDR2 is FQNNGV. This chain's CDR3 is CASSLTPGTVHGYTF. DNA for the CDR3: TGTGCCAGCAGCTTAACGCCCGGGACAGTCCATGGCTACACCTTC.

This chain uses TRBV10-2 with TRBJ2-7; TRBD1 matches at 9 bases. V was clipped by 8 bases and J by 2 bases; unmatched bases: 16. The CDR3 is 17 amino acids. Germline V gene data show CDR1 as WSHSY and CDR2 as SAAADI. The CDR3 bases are TGCGCCAGCGCCCTGCCCGCGGGGACAGGGAGCCCCTACGAGCAGTACTTC. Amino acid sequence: CASALPAGTGSPYEQYF.

The CDR3 sequence is CASRGRAQFF. CDR3 nucleotides: TGTGCCAGTCGCGGGAGGGCTCAGTTCTTC. The chain couples TRBV2 to TRBJ2-1; 9 bases align to TRBD2. Per germline, CDR1 SNHLY and CDR2 FYNNEI. Germline trimming cut 9 bases from V and 13 bases from J; bases unmatched to any gene: 4. This CDR3 has 10 residues.

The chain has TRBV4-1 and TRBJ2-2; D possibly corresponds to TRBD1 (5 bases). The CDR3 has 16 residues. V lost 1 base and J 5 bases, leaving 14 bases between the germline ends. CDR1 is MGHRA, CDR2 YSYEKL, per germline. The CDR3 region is CASSQGAGWVTGELFF. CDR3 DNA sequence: TGCGCCAGCAGCCAAGGAGCAGGGTGGGTAACCGGGGAGCTGTTTTTT.

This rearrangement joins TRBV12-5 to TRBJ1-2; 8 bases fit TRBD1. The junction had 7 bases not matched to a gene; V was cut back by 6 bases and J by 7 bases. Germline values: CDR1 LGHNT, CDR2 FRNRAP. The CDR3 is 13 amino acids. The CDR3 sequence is CASGMDREGGYTF. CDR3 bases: TGTGCTAGTGGGATGGACAGGGAGGGTGGCTACACCTTC.

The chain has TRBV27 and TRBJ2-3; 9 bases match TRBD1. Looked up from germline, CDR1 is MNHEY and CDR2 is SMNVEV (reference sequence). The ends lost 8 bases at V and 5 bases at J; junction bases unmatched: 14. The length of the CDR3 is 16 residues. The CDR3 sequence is CASRGWTGAWLDTQYF. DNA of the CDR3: TGTGCCAGCCGGGGATGGACAGGGGCCTGGCTAGATACGCAGTATTTT.

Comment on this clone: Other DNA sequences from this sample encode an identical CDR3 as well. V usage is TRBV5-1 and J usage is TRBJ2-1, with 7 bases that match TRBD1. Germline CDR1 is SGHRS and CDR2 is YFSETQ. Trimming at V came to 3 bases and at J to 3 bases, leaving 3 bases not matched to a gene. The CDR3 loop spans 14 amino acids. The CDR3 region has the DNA TGCGCCAGCAGCTCCTCAGGGGGCTACAATGAGCAGTTCTTC. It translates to CASSSSGGYNEQFF.

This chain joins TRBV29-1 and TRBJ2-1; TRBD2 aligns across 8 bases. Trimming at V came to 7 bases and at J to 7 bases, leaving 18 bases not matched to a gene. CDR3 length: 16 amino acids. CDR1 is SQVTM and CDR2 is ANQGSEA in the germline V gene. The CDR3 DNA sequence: TGCAGCGCCACGCCCGAGACTAGCGCCGGCCCGAATGAGCAGTTCTTC. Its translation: CSATPETSAGPNEQFF.

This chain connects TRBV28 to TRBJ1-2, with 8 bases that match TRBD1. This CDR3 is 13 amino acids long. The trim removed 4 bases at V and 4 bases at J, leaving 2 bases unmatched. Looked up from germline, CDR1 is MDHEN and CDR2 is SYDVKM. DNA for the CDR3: TGTGCCAGCAGTTCTGACAGGGGCTATGGCTACACCTTC. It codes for CASSSDRGYGYTF.

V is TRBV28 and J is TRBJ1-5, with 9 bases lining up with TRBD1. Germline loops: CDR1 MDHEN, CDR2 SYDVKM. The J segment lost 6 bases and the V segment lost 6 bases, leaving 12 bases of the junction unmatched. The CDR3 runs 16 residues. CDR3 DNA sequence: TGTGCCAGCAGAACCGGGACAGGGAACGCAGGTCAGCCCCAGCATTTT. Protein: CASRTGTGNAGQPQHF.

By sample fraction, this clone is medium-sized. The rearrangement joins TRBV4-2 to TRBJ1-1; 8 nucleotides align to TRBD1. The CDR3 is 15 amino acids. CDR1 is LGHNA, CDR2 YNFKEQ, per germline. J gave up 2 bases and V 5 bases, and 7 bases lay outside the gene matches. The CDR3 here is CASSSWTGLNTEAFF. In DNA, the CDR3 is TGTGCCAGCAGCTCCTGGACAGGGCTTAACACTGAAGCTTTCTTT.

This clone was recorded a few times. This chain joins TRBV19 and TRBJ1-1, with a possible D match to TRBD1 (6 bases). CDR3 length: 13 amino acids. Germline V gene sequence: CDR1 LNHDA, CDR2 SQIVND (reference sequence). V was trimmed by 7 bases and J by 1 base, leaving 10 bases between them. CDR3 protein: CASTVDRNTEAFF. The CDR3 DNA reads TGTGCCAGTACCGTGGACAGGAACACTGAAGCTTTCTTT.

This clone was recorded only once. The chain's CDR3 is CASSLEPSGTYEQYF. The DNA for the CDR3 is TGTGCCAGCAGCTTAGAACCCTCAGGGACCTACGAGCAGTACTTC. The chain uses TRBV11-2 and TRBJ2-7; possibly TRBD1 for D (5 bases). The CDR3 sequence is 15 residues long. From germline, CDR1 is SGHAT and CDR2 FQNNGV. The V end was cut by 0 bases, the J end by 2 bases, with 11 bases between.

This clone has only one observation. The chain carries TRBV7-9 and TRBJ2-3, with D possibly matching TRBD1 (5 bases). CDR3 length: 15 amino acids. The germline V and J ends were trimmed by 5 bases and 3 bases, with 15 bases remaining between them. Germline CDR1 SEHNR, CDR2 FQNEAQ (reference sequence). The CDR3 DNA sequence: TGTGCCAGCAGCGGTCAGGGCGTCCGGACAGATACGCAGTATTTT. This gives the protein CASSGQGVRTDTQYF.

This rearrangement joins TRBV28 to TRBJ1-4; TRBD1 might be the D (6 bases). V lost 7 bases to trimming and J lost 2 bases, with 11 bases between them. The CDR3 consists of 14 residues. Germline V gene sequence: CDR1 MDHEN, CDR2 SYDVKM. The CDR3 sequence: CASIQQGTNEKLFF. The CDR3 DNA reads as TGTGCCAGCATCCAGCAGGGGACTAATGAAAAACTGTTTTTT.

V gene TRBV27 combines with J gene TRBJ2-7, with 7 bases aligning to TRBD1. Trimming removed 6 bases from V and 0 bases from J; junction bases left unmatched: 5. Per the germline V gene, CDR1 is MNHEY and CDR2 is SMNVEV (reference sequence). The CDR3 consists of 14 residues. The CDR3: CASRQGPLSYEQYF. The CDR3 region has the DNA TGTGCCAGCAGACAGGGGCCGCTCTCCTACGAGCAGTACTTC.

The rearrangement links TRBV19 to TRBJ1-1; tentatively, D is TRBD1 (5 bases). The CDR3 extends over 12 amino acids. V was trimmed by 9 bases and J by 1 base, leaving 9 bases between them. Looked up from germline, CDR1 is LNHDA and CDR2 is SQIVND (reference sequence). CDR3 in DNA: TGTGCCAGCCTTACAGGGAACACTGAAGCTTTCTTT. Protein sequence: CASLTGNTEAFF.

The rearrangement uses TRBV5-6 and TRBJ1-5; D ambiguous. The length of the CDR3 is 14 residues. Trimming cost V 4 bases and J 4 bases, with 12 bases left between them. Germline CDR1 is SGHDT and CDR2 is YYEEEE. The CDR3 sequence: CASSHRGINQPQHF. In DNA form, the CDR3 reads TGTGCCAGCAGCCATCGGGGTATTAATCAGCCCCAGCATTTT.

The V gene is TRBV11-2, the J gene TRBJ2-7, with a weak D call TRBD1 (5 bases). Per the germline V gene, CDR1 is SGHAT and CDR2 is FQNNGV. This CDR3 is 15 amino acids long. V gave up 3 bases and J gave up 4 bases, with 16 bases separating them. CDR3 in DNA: TGTGCCAGCAGCTTTTGGCAGGGTAATGGTTACGAGCAGTACTTC. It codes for CASSFWQGNGYEQYF.

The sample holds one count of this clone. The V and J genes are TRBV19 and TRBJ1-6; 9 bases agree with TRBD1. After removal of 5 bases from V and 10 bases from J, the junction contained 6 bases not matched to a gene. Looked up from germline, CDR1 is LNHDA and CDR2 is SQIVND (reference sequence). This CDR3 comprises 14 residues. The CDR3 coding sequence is TGTGCCAGTAGTTCCGGGACAGGGTACTCACCCCTCCACTTT. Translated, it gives CASSSGTGYSPLHF. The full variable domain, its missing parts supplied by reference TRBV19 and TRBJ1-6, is DGGITQSPKYLFRKEGQNVTLSCEQNLNHDAMYWYRQDPGQGLRLIYYSQIVNDFQKGDIAEGYSVSREKKESFPLTVTSAQKNPTAFYLCASSSGTGYSPLHFGNGTRLTVT.

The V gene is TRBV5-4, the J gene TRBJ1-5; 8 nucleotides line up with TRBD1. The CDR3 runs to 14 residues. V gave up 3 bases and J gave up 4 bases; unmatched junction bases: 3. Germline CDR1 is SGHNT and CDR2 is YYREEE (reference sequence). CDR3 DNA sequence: TGTGCCAGCAGCTCCGGGACAGGAAATCAGCCCCAGCATTTT. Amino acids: CASSSGTGNQPQHF.

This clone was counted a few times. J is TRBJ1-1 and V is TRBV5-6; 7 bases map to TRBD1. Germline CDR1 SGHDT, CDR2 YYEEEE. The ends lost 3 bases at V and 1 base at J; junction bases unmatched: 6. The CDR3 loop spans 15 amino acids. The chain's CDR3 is CASSSTGASNTEAFF. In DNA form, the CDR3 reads TGTGCCAGCAGCTCAACAGGGGCGTCGAACACTGAAGCTTTCTTT.

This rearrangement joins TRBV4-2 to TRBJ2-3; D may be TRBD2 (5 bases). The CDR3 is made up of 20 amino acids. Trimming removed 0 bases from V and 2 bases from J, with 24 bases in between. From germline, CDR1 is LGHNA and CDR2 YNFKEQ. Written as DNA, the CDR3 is TGTGCCAGCAGCCAAGATGTTTCTTGGGCTAGCTCGTCGTACACAGATACGCAGTATTTT. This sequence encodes CASSQDVSWASSSYTDTQYF.

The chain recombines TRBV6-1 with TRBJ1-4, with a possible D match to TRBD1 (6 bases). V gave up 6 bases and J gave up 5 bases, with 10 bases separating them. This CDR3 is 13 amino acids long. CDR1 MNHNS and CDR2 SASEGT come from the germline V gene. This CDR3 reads CASREQGNEKLFF. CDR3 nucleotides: TGTGCCAGCAGAGAACAGGGAAATGAAAAACTGTTTTTT.

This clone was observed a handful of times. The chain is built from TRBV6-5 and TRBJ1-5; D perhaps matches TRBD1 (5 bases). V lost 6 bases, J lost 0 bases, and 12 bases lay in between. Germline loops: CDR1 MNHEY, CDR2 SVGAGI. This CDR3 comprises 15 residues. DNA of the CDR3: TGTGCCAGCAGCTACCGACAGTATAGCAATCAGCCCCAGCATTTT. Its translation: CASSYRQYSNQPQHF.

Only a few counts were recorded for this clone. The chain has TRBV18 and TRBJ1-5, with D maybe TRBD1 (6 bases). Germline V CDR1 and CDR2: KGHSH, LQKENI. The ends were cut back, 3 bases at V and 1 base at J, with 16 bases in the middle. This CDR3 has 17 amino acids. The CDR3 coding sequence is TGTGCCAGCTCACCTAGAGGGGGGGGGCTGAGCAATCAGCCCCAGCATTTT. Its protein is CASSPRGGGLSNQPQHF. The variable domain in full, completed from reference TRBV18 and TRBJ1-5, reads NAGVMQNPRHLVRRRGQEARLRCSPMKGHSHVYWYRQLPEEGLKFMVYLQKENIIDESGMPKERFSAEFPKEGPSILRIQQVVRGDSAAYFCASSPRGGGLSNQPQHFGDGTRLSIL.

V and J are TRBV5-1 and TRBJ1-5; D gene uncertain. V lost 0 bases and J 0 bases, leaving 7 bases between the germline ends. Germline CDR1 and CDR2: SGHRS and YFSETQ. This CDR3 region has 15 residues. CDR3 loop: CASSLGASSNQPQHF. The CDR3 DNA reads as TGCGCCAGCAGCTTGGGGGCCTCTAGCAATCAGCCCCAGCATTTT.

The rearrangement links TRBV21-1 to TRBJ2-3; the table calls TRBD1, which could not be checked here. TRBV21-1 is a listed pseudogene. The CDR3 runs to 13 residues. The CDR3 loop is CASYRQSTDTQYF. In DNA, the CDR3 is TGTGCCAGTTACCGACAGTCCACAGATACGCAGTATTTT.

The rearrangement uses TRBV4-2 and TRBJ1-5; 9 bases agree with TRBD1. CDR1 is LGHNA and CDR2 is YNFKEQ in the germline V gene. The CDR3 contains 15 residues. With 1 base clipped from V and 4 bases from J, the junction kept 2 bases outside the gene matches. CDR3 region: CASSQGDRANQPQHF. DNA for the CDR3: TGTGCCAGCAGCCAAGGGGACAGGGCGAATCAGCCCCAGCATTTT.

Written as DNA, the CDR3 is TGCGCCAGCATGCCGGGTCACTCTAGCACAGATACGCAGTATTTT. It encodes CASMPGHSSTDTQYF. V usage is TRBV10-2 and J usage is TRBJ2-3; no firm D call. V was shortened by 7 bases and J by 0 bases, with 14 bases between the two germline ends. The CDR3 sequence is 15 residues long. Germline assignment: CDR1 WSHSY and CDR2 SAAADI.

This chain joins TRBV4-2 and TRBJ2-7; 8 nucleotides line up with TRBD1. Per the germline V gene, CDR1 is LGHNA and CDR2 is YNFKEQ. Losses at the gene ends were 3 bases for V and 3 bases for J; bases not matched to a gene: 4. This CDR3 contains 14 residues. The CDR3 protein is CASSQGDRNYEQYF. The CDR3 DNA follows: TGTGCCAGCAGCCAGGGGGACAGGAACTACGAGCAGTACTTC.